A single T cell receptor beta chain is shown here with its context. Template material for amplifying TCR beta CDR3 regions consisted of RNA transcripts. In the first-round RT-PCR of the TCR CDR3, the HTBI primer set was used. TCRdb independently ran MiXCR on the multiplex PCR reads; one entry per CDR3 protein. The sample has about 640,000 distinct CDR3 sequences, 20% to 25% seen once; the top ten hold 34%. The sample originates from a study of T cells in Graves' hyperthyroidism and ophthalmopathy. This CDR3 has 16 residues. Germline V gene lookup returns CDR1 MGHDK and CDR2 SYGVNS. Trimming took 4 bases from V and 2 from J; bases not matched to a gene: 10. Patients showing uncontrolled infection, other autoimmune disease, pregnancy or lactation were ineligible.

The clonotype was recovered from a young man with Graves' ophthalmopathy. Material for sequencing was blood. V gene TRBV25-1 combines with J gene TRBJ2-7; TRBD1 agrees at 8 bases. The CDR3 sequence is CASSVSGTGFTYEQYF. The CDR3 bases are TGTGCCAGCAGTGTGTCCGGGACAGGCTTTACCTACGAGCAGTACTTC.